Shown below are 13 T cell receptor beta chains from a single sample sequenced in a study of blood T cells in healthy people across ages. Primed by a sample-barcoded 5' primer and a J-beta primer mix, a second PCR proceeded for about 7 to 12 cycles. TCRdb independently ran MiXCR on the 5' RACE reads; one entry per CDR3 protein. The data show 800,000 or so distinct CDR3 sequences, around 68% seen once. Sequenced input: blood. Receptors were obtained from a man aged 25 to 40 in good health.

In this sample, this clonotype turned up a few times. The chain employs TRBV5-5 and TRBJ2-3; 8 bases are shared with TRBD2. CDR3 length: 15 amino acids. The germline V gene has CDR1 SGHKS and CDR2 YYEKEE (reference sequence). With V trimmed by 4 bases and J by 4 bases, 8 bases remained unmatched. This CDR3 reads CASSPPGGLPDTQYF. In nucleotides, the CDR3 is TGTGCCAGCAGCCCCCCGGGGGGGCTACCAGATACGCAGTATTTT.

In the case of this clonotype: A read error may produce the germline difference seen at one junction end. The chain couples TRBV2 to TRBJ1-4; weak D call: TRBD1 (5 bases). This CDR3 has 14 residues. CDR1 is SNHLY and CDR2 is FYNNEI in the germline V gene. CDR3 in DNA: TGTGCCAGCAGTGATAGGGGTTCTAATGAAAACCTGTTTTTT. Amino acids: CASSDRGSNENLFF.

V and J are TRBV15 and TRBJ2-7; the match to TRBD1 covers 8 bases. The V and J ends lost 1 base and 0 bases, in that order; junction bases with no gene match: 5. Germline CDR1 is LNHNV and CDR2 is YYDKDF (reference sequence). CDR3 length: 16 residues. CDR3 sequence: CATSRGTGSVSYEQYF. CDR3 nucleotides: TGTGCCACCAGCAGAGGGACAGGGTCCGTCTCCTACGAGCAGTACTTC.

This clonotype was counted a few times. The chain recombines TRBV20-1 with TRBJ2-3; TRBD2 matches at 8 bases. The CDR3 is 16 residues long. V shed 0 bases, J shed 4 bases, and the junction held 9 bases outside the gene matches. Germline lookup yields CDR1 DFQATT and CDR2 SNEGSKA (reference sequence). The CDR3 loop reads CSARESAGGFADTQYF. In DNA form, the CDR3 reads TGCAGTGCTAGAGAATCGGCGGGGGGCTTTGCAGATACGCAGTATTTT.

This chain uses TRBV7-6 with TRBJ2-2; 7 nucleotides line up with TRBD2. Trimming at V came to 4 bases and at J to 0 bases, leaving 8 bases not matched to a gene. This CDR3 contains 17 residues. Germline loops: CDR1 SGHVS, CDR2 FNYEAQ. CDR3 nucleotide sequence: TGTGCCAGCAGCTACGGGTGGGGGGGAGCGAACACCGGGGAGCTGTTTTTT. Its translation: CASSYGWGGANTGELFF.

The chain is built from TRBV27 and TRBJ2-1; D perhaps matches TRBD2 (6 bases). The CDR3 runs 12 residues. Germline assignment: CDR1 MNHEY and CDR2 SMNVEV (reference sequence). V lost 6 bases and J 7 bases, leaving 10 bases between the germline ends. The CDR3 reads CASRTSLNEQFF. CDR3 nucleotides: TGTGCCAGCAGAACTAGCCTAAATGAGCAGTTCTTC.

V gene TRBV29-1 combines with J gene TRBJ2-7; TRBD1 aligns across 9 bases. The DNA end is a closer match to TRBJ2-5, so the J assignment may be wrong. CDR1 is SQVTM and CDR2 is ANQGSEA in the germline V gene. This CDR3 region has 15 residues. CDR3 nucleotide sequence: TGCAGCGTTGTGGCCGGGACAGGGAGTGGAGAGACCCAGTACTTC. It encodes CSVVAGTGSGETQYF.

This clonotype showed up just once. The chain has TRBV19 and TRBJ2-1, with TRBD1 matching over 8 bases. The length of the CDR3 is 14 residues. CDR1 LNHDA and CDR2 SQIVND come from the germline V gene (reference sequence). V shed 5 bases and J 6 bases; nucleotides not matched to a gene: 6. The CDR3: CASSVGTGGNEQFF. The CDR3 nucleotides are TGTGCCAGTAGTGTGGGGACAGGAGGCAATGAGCAGTTCTTC.

Only a few counts were recorded for this clonotype. The junction departs from germline at one end; a sequencing error may be responsible. The rearrangement joins TRBV5-1 to TRBJ2-7; D call uncertain. Germline CDR1 SGHRS, CDR2 YFSETQ. CDR3 length equals 13 residues. CDR3 loop: CASSLSDTYEQYF. CDR3 in DNA: TGTGCCAGCAGCTTATCCGACACCTACGAGCAGTACTTC.

V usage is TRBV20-1 and J usage is TRBJ2-5; D remains ambiguous. In germline, CDR1 is DFQATT, CDR2 SNEGSKA (reference sequence). CDR3 length: 16 residues. V shed 1 base and J shed 1 base, with 16 bases lying between them. The CDR3 region has the DNA TGCAGTGCTAGAGCGGCTACGCCACAAATCCAAGAGACCCAGTACTTC. Protein product: CSARAATPQIQETQYF.

J is TRBJ2-5 and V is TRBV12-3 or TRBV12-4; 7 bases fit TRBD1. This CDR3 has 13 residues. Unmatched junction bases numbered 2, after V lost 5 bases and J lost 2 bases. CDR3 sequence: CASSMGQQETQYF. CDR3 nucleotide sequence: TGTGCCAGCAGTATGGGACAGCAAGAGACCCAGTACTTC.

The rearrangement joins TRBV20-1 to TRBJ2-3; 10 bases agree with TRBD1. CDR1 and CDR2 (germline): DFQATT, SNEGSKA (reference sequence). This CDR3 is built from 15 residues. V was pared by 4 bases and J by 6 bases, with 10 bases of the junction left unmatched. This CDR3 reads CSAITGTGVLDTQYF. CDR3 bases: TGCAGTGCTATTACCGGGACAGGGGTTCTGGATACGCAGTATTTT.

J is TRBJ2-3 and V is TRBV15; no clear D. CDR1 is LNHNV and CDR2 is YYDKDF in the germline V gene (reference sequence). V was trimmed by 2 bases and J by 8 bases, leaving 14 bases between them. This CDR3 is 14 amino acids long. CDR3 in DNA: TGTGCCACCAGCAGATCCCAAGTTCAGATTACGCAGTATTTT. This codes for CATSRSQVQITQYF.